This T cell receptor beta chain was identified in a study of blood T cell repertoires in COVID-19. Original data processing: By means of reference gene primer amplification, nucleated cell counts were estimated. The data were produced by immunoSEQ multiplex PCR, yet TCRdb's version contains in-frame clones alone and is incomplete. V, J and clone size derive from that table, while D and trimming were established from the DNA sequence. The table shows under 200,000 clones, with around nine tenths occurring only once. The CDR3 consists of 15 residues. CDR1 and CDR2 (germline): SGHVS, FQNEAQ. The V end was cut by 1 base, the J end by 3 bases, with 11 bases between.

The TCR comes from a man aged 65 to 79 with active or convalescent COVID-19. Sample: peripheral blood. The rearrangement joins TRBV7-8 to TRBJ2-3; D may be TRBD2 (5 bases). CDR3 sequence reads: CASSLGLAGTDTQYF. CDR3 sequence (DNA): TGTGCCAGCAGCTTAGGGCTAGCTGGTACAGATACGCAGTATTTT.